These T cell receptor beta chains were read from a single sample in a study of technical replicates of blood from a few donors. Measured with immunoSEQ multiplex PCR; TCRdb has only the in-frame clones, and not every one. The data show around 80,000 clones, 98% seen once. Sequencing was done on a sample of T cells isolated from PBMCs. Receptor source: a human donor in good health. CDR3s include the opening cysteine and the closing phenylalanine or tryptophan. The D gene is left open where the match is weak.

D gene,J gene,V gene,CDR3 length,CDR3 protein
-,TRBJ2-3,TRBV15,14,CATSRGQGGDTQYF
TRBD2,TRBJ2-1,TRBV4-2,17,CASSQDFAGTSGREQFF
TRBD1,TRBJ1-1,TRBV6-5,15,CASSYSSGGNTEAFF
-,TRBJ1-1,TRBV6-4,15,CASSVMGGQNTEAFF
TRBD1,TRBJ2-5,TRBV29-1,13,CSADRDSQETQYF
-,TRBJ1-5,TRBV11-2,14,CASSFGSGNQPQHF
-,TRBJ1-3,TRBV23-1,15,CASSQSARSGNTIYF
-,TRBJ2-7,TRBV10-3,15,CAISNPKTPTYEQYF
-,TRBJ2-2,TRBV10-1,14,CASSELRPTGELFF
TRBD1,TRBJ1-5,TRBV5-6,18,CASSFNRNRGSHNQPQHF
-,TRBJ1-2,TRBV30,13,CAWYTLLNYGYTF
TRBD2,TRBJ2-2,TRBV28,15,CASSPGTSGTGELFF
-,TRBJ2-7,TRBV19,14,CASTSTAGSYEQYF
-,TRBJ2-1,TRBV11-2,15,CASRFEQSSYNEQFF
TRBD1,TRBJ2-3,TRBV19,16,CASSIDLGTGKDTQYF
TRBD1,TRBJ1-3,TRBV6-5,16,CASSYRGPHSGNTIYF
-,TRBJ2-7,TRBV11-3,15,CASSSSGAVPYEQYF
TRBD2,TRBJ2-2,TRBV2,15,CASRTLAGATGELFF
-,TRBJ1-4,TRBV28,18,CASSLPGLTWGRHEKLFF
TRBD1,TRBJ2-6,TRBV4-1,20,CASSQEPTGGKYSGANVLTF
TRBD1,TRBJ1-4,TRBV28,15,CASSLGQGAGEKLFF
-,TRBJ1-2,TRBV15,13,CATSRDGSYGYTF
-,TRBJ2-5,TRBV29-1,15,CSVGRGRRVGETQYF
-,TRBJ1-2,TRBV5-5,16,CASRFVQGRGIYGYTF
-,TRBJ2-7,TRBV5-4,16,CASSLVGTTNSYEQYF
TRBD1,TRBJ2-7,TRBV27,15,CASSLTGTEPGEQYF
-,TRBJ1-1,TRBV19,13,CASTPGGGTEAFF
-,TRBJ2-3,TRBV12-5,17,CASGLGVVTEDTDTQYF
-,TRBJ2-1,TRBV7-9,15,CASRVAGDSYNEQFF
-,TRBJ2-3,TRBV28,17,CASSPLLLGASTDTQYF
TRBD1,TRBJ1-3,TRBV6-5,15,CASSYGQVSGNTIYF
-,TRBJ2-5,TRBV5-6,15,CASSLNPAAQETQYF
TRBD2,TRBJ2-1,TRBV5-1,16,CASSLWAGVSGNEQFF
-,TRBJ1-5,TRBV5-1,15,CASSLDWSGDQPQHF
TRBD1,TRBJ1-2,TRBV4-1,13,CASSGTGVGGYTF
-,TRBJ1-1,TRBV5-4,15,CASRRGREMNTEAFF
-,TRBJ2-1,TRBV21-1,16,CASSPRPGQSYNEQFF
TRBD1,TRBJ2-2,TRBV6-5,15,CASGYRGGNTGELFF
-,TRBJ1-4,TRBV29-1,13,CSVGTTSGMKLFF
TRBD1,TRBJ1-2,TRBV30,17,CAWSPLVWEDRNYGYTF
TRBD2,TRBJ2-1,TRBV9,20,CASSVSGGLAGGSSYNEQFF
-,TRBJ2-7,TRBV5-4,16,CASSPLLRGGAYEQYF
TRBD2,TRBJ2-1,TRBV28,16,CAGGGGLAGNYNEQFF
TRBD2,TRBJ2-7,TRBV6-1,14,CASSEGGGRDEQYF
TRBD1,TRBJ2-7,TRBV11-3,13,CASSGHRGPEQYF
TRBD1,TRBJ1-4,TRBV4-1,16,CASSQEGTGGGEKLFF
TRBD1,TRBJ1-1,TRBV5-8,17,CASSPWDSRIMNTEAFF
TRBD2,TRBJ2-7,TRBV5-4,14,CASSMTSATYEQYF
-,TRBJ1-5,TRBV10-1,13,CASSENRNQPQHF
-,TRBJ2-3,TRBV7-6,13,CASSLYGTDTQYF
-,TRBJ2-7,TRBV6-1,14,CASRVRGTPYEQYF
TRBD1,TRBJ1-5,TRBV6-5,15,CASRFTGGSNQPQHF
TRBD2,TRBJ2-5,TRBV5-4,17,CASSLGTSGGVLETQYF